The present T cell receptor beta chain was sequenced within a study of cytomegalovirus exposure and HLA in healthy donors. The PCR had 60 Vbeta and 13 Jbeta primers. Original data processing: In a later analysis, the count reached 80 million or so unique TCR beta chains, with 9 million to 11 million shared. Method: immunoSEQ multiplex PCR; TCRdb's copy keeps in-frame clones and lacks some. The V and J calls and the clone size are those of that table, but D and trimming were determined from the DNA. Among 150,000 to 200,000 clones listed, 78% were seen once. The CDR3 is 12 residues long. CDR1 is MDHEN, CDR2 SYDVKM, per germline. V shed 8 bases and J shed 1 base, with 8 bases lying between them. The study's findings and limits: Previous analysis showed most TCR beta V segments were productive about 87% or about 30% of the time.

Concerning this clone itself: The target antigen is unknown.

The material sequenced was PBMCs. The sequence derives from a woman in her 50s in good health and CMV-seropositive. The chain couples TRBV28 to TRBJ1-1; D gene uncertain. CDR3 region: CASRRGNTEAFF. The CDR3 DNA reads TGTGCCAGCCGACGGGGGAACACTGAAGCTTTCTTT. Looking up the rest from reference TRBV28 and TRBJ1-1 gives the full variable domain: DVKVTQSSRYLVKRTGEKVFLECVQDMDHENMFWYRQDPGLGLRLIYFSYDVKMKEKGDIPEGYSVSREKKERFSLILESASTNQTSMYLCASRRGNTEAFFGQGTRLTVV.